Listed below are T cell receptor beta chains from one sample, sequenced in a study of beta chain features in type 1 diabetes. Data came from immunoSEQ multiplex PCR; TCRdb stores just in-frame clones and leaves some out. The data contain about 650,000 clones, 12% of them singletons. The sequencing sample was made of naive CD4+ T cells from blood. Receptors were obtained from a man in his thirties or forties with type 1 diabetes. Each CDR3 is given with its conserved first and last residue. The D gene is left open where the match is weak. Size is stated for part of the rows, as once, few or many counts, or as a class when the clone is expanded.

abundance: few; j_gene: TRBJ2-7; v_gene: TRBV7-2; d_gene: .; CDR3nt: TGTGCCAGCAGCTTAGGTTGGGGTGCCCTTTCCTACGAGCAGTACTTC; CDR3aa: CASSLGWGALSYEQYF
abundance: few; j_gene: TRBJ2-7; v_gene: TRBV30; d_gene: .; CDR3nt: TGTGCCTGGAACGACGGGGTCTTGAACGAGCAGCACTTC; CDR3aa: CAWNDGVLNEQHF
abundance: .; j_gene: TRBJ1-1; v_gene: TRBV5-4; d_gene: TRBD1; CDR3nt: TGTGCCAGCAGCACGACAGGGATTGGCACTGAAGCTTTCTTT; CDR3aa: CASSTTGIGTEAFF
abundance: few; j_gene: TRBJ2-3; v_gene: TRBV7-6; d_gene: .; CDR3nt: TGTGCCAGCAGCTTAGGTCGGTGGGATACGCAGTATTTT; CDR3aa: CASSLGRWDTQYF
abundance: few; j_gene: TRBJ2-1; v_gene: TRBV5-1; d_gene: .; CDR3nt: TGCGCCAGCAGCTTGAACCCCGCGATCTACAATGAGCAGTTCTTC; CDR3aa: CASSLNPAIYNEQFF
abundance: few; j_gene: TRBJ2-6; v_gene: TRBV27; d_gene: TRBD1; CDR3nt: TGTGCCAGCAGTTCTTTCTCGAGGACAGGGGGCACTGGGGCCAACGTCCTGACTTTC; CDR3aa: CASSSFSRTGGTGANVLTF
abundance: .; j_gene: TRBJ1-2; v_gene: TRBV19; d_gene: .; CDR3nt: TGTGCCAGTAGTATAGATTCTAACTATGGCTACACCTTC; CDR3aa: CASSIDSNYGYTF
abundance: few; j_gene: TRBJ1-5; v_gene: TRBV28; d_gene: .; CDR3nt: TGTGCCAGCGGTCGGGTTCAGCCCCAGCATTTT; CDR3aa: CASGRVQPQHF
abundance: .; j_gene: TRBJ2-6; v_gene: TRBV5-4; d_gene: .; CDR3nt: TGTGCCAGCAGCTTAACAGGGGCCAACGTCCTGACTTTC; CDR3aa: CASSLTGANVLTF
abundance: few; j_gene: TRBJ1-1; v_gene: TRBV6-6; d_gene: .; CDR3nt: TGTGCCAGCAGCCCATCCCTATCGGCAGGGAAAGCTTTCTTT; CDR3aa: CASSPSLSAGKAFF
abundance: .; j_gene: TRBJ1-4; v_gene: TRBV6-5; d_gene: .; CDR3nt: TGTGCCAGCAGTTACTCGAGTGGGGGCGGCGATGAAAAACTGTTTTTT; CDR3aa: CASSYSSGGGDEKLFF
abundance: few; j_gene: TRBJ2-1; v_gene: TRBV11-2; d_gene: TRBD2; CDR3nt: TGTGCCAGCAGCAAACTAGCGGGCGCTATCAATGAGCAGTTCTTC; CDR3aa: CASSKLAGAINEQFF
abundance: few; j_gene: TRBJ2-2; v_gene: TRBV9; d_gene: .; CDR3nt: TGTGCCAGCAGCGCGCCCGGGGAGCTGTTTTTT; CDR3aa: CASSAPGELFF
abundance: .; j_gene: TRBJ1-5; v_gene: TRBV30; d_gene: .; CDR3nt: TGTGCCTGGAGTCGAAAGGGCTGGGAGCCCCAGCATTTT; CDR3aa: CAWSRKGWEPQHF
abundance: few; j_gene: TRBJ1-1; v_gene: TRBV29-1; d_gene: .; CDR3nt: TGCAGCGTTGAAGGCCAGATGAACACTGAAGCTTTCTTT; CDR3aa: CSVEGQMNTEAFF
abundance: few; j_gene: TRBJ1-5; v_gene: TRBV7-9; d_gene: .; CDR3nt: TGTGCCAGCAGCTTAGAGGGCGGATCTAGCAATCAGCCCCAGCATTTT; CDR3aa: CASSLEGGSSNQPQHF
abundance: few; j_gene: TRBJ1-5; v_gene: TRBV21-1; d_gene: .; CDR3nt: TGTGCCAGCAGCAAAGGGAGGGCCCTGGGCAATCAGCCCCAGCATTTT; CDR3aa: CASSKGRALGNQPQHF
abundance: .; j_gene: TRBJ1-2; v_gene: TRBV18; d_gene: .; CDR3nt: TGTGCCAGCTCACCAAGTTTTGGGGCTGGAAACTATGGCTACACCTTC; CDR3aa: CASSPSFGAGNYGYTF
abundance: .; j_gene: TRBJ2-5; v_gene: TRBV2; d_gene: .; CDR3nt: TGTGCCAGCAGTCTCCCCGGGAACCAAGAGACCCAGTACTTC; CDR3aa: CASSLPGNQETQYF
abundance: few; j_gene: TRBJ2-5; v_gene: TRBV7-7; d_gene: .; CDR3nt: TGTGCTAGCAGCCAAACGGGTCCCGGGCTGGAGACCCAGTACTTC; CDR3aa: CASSQTGPGLETQYF
abundance: few; j_gene: TRBJ2-5; v_gene: TRBV2; d_gene: .; CDR3nt: TGTGCCAGCAGACTTTCCGGGCCAGAGACCCAGTACTTC; CDR3aa: CASRLSGPETQYF
abundance: .; j_gene: TRBJ1-2; v_gene: TRBV29-1; d_gene: TRBD1; CDR3nt: TGCAGCGTTGACAAGGGACAGGGGGCGGTCACATATGGCTACACCTTC; CDR3aa: CSVDKGQGAVTYGYTF
abundance: few; j_gene: TRBJ2-7; v_gene: TRBV6-5; d_gene: .; CDR3nt: TGTGCCAGCAGTTACGGACAGAAAGAATACTACGAGCAGTACTTC; CDR3aa: CASSYGQKEYYEQYF
abundance: few; j_gene: TRBJ1-3; v_gene: TRBV28; d_gene: .; CDR3nt: TGTGCCAGCACCAGAGCCGGCTCTGGAAACACCATATATTTT; CDR3aa: CASTRAGSGNTIYF
abundance: .; j_gene: TRBJ1-5; v_gene: TRBV10-3; d_gene: .; CDR3nt: TGTGCCATCAGTGCCGGATATAGCAATCAGCCCCAGCATTTT; CDR3aa: CAISAGYSNQPQHF
abundance: .; j_gene: TRBJ2-4; v_gene: TRBV6-5; d_gene: TRBD2; CDR3nt: TGTGCCAGCTCTCGGGGGGAAAACATTCAGTACTTC; CDR3aa: CASSRGENIQYF
abundance: .; j_gene: TRBJ1-1; v_gene: TRBV6-5; d_gene: .; CDR3nt: TGTGCCAGTAAACGGATCTTGAACACTGAAGCTTTCTTT; CDR3aa: CASKRILNTEAFF
abundance: few; j_gene: TRBJ2-7; v_gene: TRBV7-9; d_gene: .; CDR3nt: TGTGCCAGCAGCTTAGGGGCCTTGAGGTACGAGCAGTACTTC; CDR3aa: CASSLGALRYEQYF